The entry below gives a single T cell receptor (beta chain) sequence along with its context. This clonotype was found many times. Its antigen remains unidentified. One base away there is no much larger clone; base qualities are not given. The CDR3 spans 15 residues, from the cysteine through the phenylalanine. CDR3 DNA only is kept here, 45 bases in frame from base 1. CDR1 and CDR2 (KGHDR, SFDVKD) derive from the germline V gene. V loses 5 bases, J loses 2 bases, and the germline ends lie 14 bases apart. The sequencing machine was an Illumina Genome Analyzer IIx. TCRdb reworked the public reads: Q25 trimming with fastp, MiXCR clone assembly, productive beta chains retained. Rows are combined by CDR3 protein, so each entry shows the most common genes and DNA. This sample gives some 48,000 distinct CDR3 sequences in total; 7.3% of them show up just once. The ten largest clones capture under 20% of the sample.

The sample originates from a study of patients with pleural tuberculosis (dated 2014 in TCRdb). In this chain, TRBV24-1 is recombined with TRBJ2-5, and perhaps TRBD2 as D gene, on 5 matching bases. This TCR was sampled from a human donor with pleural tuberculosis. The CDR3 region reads CATSGRVDSQETQYF. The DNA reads TGTGCCACCAGTGGTCGCGTGGACTCGCAAGAGACCCAGTACTTC.